One sample yielded the 8 T cell receptor beta chains listed below, sequenced in a study of vaccination effects on CD4 cells after COVID-19. No cognate antigen is known for these TCRs. The repertoire was sequenced with immunoSEQ multiplex PCR; TCRdb's copy has only in-frame clones and lacks some. The table lists 30,000 or so clones, approximately 75% of them singletons, with 9% to 15% in the top ten. ViraFEST used viral peptide pools to expand antigen-specific CD4+ T cells before sequencing. Culturing for approximately 10 days preceded CD4+ T cell isolation. Participants got two doses of BNT162b2 or mRNA-1273 vaccine. The sequencing here drew on CD4+ T cells from PBMCs cultured with HCoV-229E spike peptides, taken after COVID-19 vaccination. The receptors were gathered from a human donor who received a COVID-19 vaccine.

This chain uses TRBV5-8 with TRBJ1-5; 7 nucleotides align to TRBD1. This CDR3 has 13 residues. V lost 8 bases and J lost 4; bases outside the gene matches: 6. CDR1 and CDR2 (germline): SGHTS, YDEGEE. For the CDR3, the DNA is TGTGCCAGTGGACAGGAATCGAATCAGCCCCAGCATTTT. Translating gives CASGQESNQPQHF. Using reference TRBV5-8 and TRBJ1-5 for the parts outside the CDR3, the full variable domain is EAGVTQSPTHLIKTRGQQATLRCSPISGHTSVYWYQQALGLGLQFLLWYDEGEERNRGNFPPRFSGRQFPNYSSELNVNALELEDSALYLCASGQESNQPQHFGDGTRLSIL.

CDR3 DNA sequence: TGTGCCAGCAGTACTCGACAGAGATCACCCCTCCACTTT. Its protein product is CASSTRQRSPLHF. The chain joins TRBV6-5 to TRBJ1-6; a weak D match, TRBD1 (5 bases). Germline values: CDR1 MNHEY, CDR2 SVGAGI. The CDR3 extends over 13 amino acids. Trimming stripped 5 bases from V and 10 bases from J, with 12 bases between.

This clone occurred once. The CDR3 DNA reads as TGTGCCACCCAGGAGGGGGATTTTACCGGGGAGCTGTTTTTT. Amino acids: CATQEGDFTGELFF. This sequence joins TRBV5-6 and TRBJ2-2; D could derive from TRBD1 or TRBD2 (6 bases each). V was pared by 9 bases and J by 5 bases, with 17 bases between. The CDR3 consists of 14 residues. CDR1 is SGHDT and CDR2 is YYEEEE in the germline V gene. Looking up the rest from reference TRBV5-6 and TRBJ2-2 gives the full variable domain: DAGVTQSPTHLIKTRGQQVTLRCSPKSGHDTVSWYQQALGQGPQFIFQYYEEEERQRGNFPDRFSGHQFPNYSSELNVNALLLGDSALYLCATQEGDFTGELFFGEGSRLTVL.

J is TRBJ2-2 and V is TRBV30; possible D gene TRBD2, 6 bases. Germline assignment: CDR1 GTSNPN and CDR2 SVGIG (reference sequence). The CDR3 length is 14 residues. Trimming removed 4 bases at V and 4 bases at J, with 13 bases between. The CDR3 here is CAWNHGGVTGELFF. For the CDR3, the DNA is TGTGCCTGGAACCACGGCGGGGTCACCGGGGAGCTGTTTTTT.

The J gene is TRBJ1-2, the V gene TRBV29-1; D might be TRBD1 (5 bases). Trimming left V 8 bases short and J 6 bases short, with 19 bases between. The germline CDR1 and CDR2 sequences are SQVTM and ANQGSEA. The CDR3 contains 13 residues. The CDR3 is CSSPDIWGDGYTF. For the CDR3, the DNA is TGCAGCAGCCCGGACATTTGGGGGGATGGCTACACCTTC.

This chain uses TRBV7-2 with TRBJ2-5, with 8 positions matching TRBD2. V lost 5 bases and J lost 0; bases outside the gene matches: 14. CDR1 and CDR2 from the germline V gene are SGHTA and FQGNSA. This CDR3 is 18 amino acids long. CDR3 amino acids: CASSATGLGELYQETQYF. CDR3 in DNA: TGTGCCAGCAGCGCCACGGGACTAGGAGAGCTGTACCAAGAGACCCAGTACTTC.

The chain joins TRBV6-4 to TRBJ1-6, with 7 positions matching TRBD1. Trimming at V came to 10 bases and at J to 4 bases, leaving 7 bases not matched to a gene. Germline CDR1 MRHNA, CDR2 SNTAGT. The CDR3 has 14 amino acids. CDR3 residues: CATRQGEYNSPLHF. The CDR3 region has the DNA TGTGCCACCCGACAGGGCGAATATAATTCACCCCTCCACTTT.

This rearrangement joins TRBV3-1 (or the pseudogene TRBV3-2) to TRBJ1-4; D uncertain. The CDR3 sequence is 16 residues long. The V and J ends lost 4 bases and 7 bases respectively, with 19 bases between them. Looked up from germline, CDR1 is LGHDT and CDR2 is YNNKEL (reference sequence). CDR3: CASSPLPTPTFEKLFF. In DNA, the CDR3 is TGTGCCAGCAGCCCCTTGCCGACACCAACCTTTGAAAAACTGTTTTTT.